These T cell receptor beta chains were read from a single sample in a study of CD4 and CD8 cells across lung adenocarcinoma regions. One entry per CDR3 protein results from TCRdb running MiXCR on the PCR reads. The sample contains 9,500 to 13,000 distinct CDR3 sequences, 40% to 55% of which appear only once. Sequencing was done on a sample of CD8+ T cells from the margin of a lung tumor. The source is a male donor with lung adenocarcinoma. The CD4 and CD8 labels of this study may be unreliable. CDR3s include the opening cysteine and the closing phenylalanine or tryptophan. Each record gives: CDR3 protein, CDR3 DNA, J gene, clone size, D gene, V gene. A D gene is named only where the DNA matches it firmly. Clone size, where shown, is once, few, many, or a class for clones that have expanded.

CDR3aa: CASSPLRRGSNAETQYF; CDR3nt: TGTGCCAGCAGCCCGTTGCGTAGGGGGAGTAACGCAGAGACCCAGTATTTT; j_gene: TRBJ2-3; abundance: .; d_gene: .; v_gene: TRBV14
CDR3aa: CASSYSPSGGVYNEQFF; CDR3nt: TGTGCCAGCAGTTACTCACCTAGCGGGGGGGTCTACAATGAGCAGTTCTTC; j_gene: TRBJ2-1; abundance: many; d_gene: TRBD2; v_gene: TRBV6-2/TRBV6-3
CDR3aa: CASSVKGSYEQYF; CDR3nt: TGTGCCAGCAGTGTAAAGGGTTCCTACGAGCAGTACTTC; j_gene: TRBJ2-7; abundance: medium-sized; d_gene: .; v_gene: TRBV6-1
CDR3aa: CASSFETSGFYNEQYF; CDR3nt: TGTGCCAGCAGTTTTGAAACTAGCGGGTTCTACAATGAGCAGTATTTT; j_gene: TRBJ2-3; abundance: .; d_gene: TRBD2; v_gene: TRBV12-3/TRBV12-4
CDR3aa: CASSEAGRYEQYF; CDR3nt: TGTGCCAGCAGTGAAGCCGGCAGATACGAGCAGTACTTC; j_gene: TRBJ2-7; abundance: many; d_gene: .; v_gene: TRBV6-1
CDR3aa: CASSPGQGGLTDTQYF; CDR3nt: TGCGCCAGCAGCCCGGGACAGGGTGGCCTCACAGATACGCAGTATTTT; j_gene: TRBJ2-3; abundance: few; d_gene: TRBD1; v_gene: TRBV4-1
CDR3aa: CASSETGGVNYGYTF; CDR3nt: TGTGCCAGCAGCGAAACAGGGGGCGTTAACTATGGCTACACCTTC; j_gene: TRBJ1-2; abundance: .; d_gene: TRBD1; v_gene: TRBV6-1
CDR3aa: CASSTPLGSGGVGDTQYF; CDR3nt: TGTGCCAGCAGTACCCCCCTGGGGAGCGGGGGGGTTGGAGATACGCAGTATTTT; j_gene: TRBJ2-3; abundance: many; d_gene: TRBD2; v_gene: TRBV6-2/TRBV6-3
CDR3aa: CASRVGTDTQYF; CDR3nt: TGTGCCAGCAGGGTGGGCACAGATACGCAGTATTTT; j_gene: TRBJ2-3; abundance: .; d_gene: .; v_gene: TRBV6-1
CDR3aa: CASPPGGLETQYF; CDR3nt: TGTGCCAGCCCCCCGGGGGGTCTAGAGACCCAGTACTTC; j_gene: TRBJ2-5; abundance: many; d_gene: TRBD2; v_gene: TRBV6-1
CDR3aa: CASSFWDRGRYIQYF; CDR3nt: TGTGCCAGCAGTTTTTGGGACAGGGGGCGCTACATTCAGTACTTC; j_gene: TRBJ2-4; abundance: medium-sized; d_gene: TRBD1; v_gene: TRBV27
CDR3aa: CASSHEGGEQFF; CDR3nt: TGCGCCAGCAGCCATGAGGGCGGTGAGCAGTTCTTC; j_gene: TRBJ2-1; abundance: once; d_gene: .; v_gene: TRBV4-1
CDR3aa: CASSLVLRGPYEQYF; CDR3nt: TGTGCCAGCAGCTTAGTTCTCCGCGGGCCCTACGAGCAGTACTTC; j_gene: TRBJ2-7; abundance: .; d_gene: .; v_gene: TRBV11-3
CDR3aa: CASSYSSWYRSYNEQFF; CDR3nt: TGTGCCAGCAGTTACTCGAGTTGGTACAGGAGTTACAATGAGCAGTTCTTC; j_gene: TRBJ2-1; abundance: few; d_gene: .; v_gene: TRBV6-5
CDR3aa: CASSPNRDPNEQFF; CDR3nt: TGTGCCAGCAGCCCCAACAGGGATCCCAATGAGCAGTTCTTC; j_gene: TRBJ2-1; abundance: many; d_gene: .; v_gene: TRBV7-2
CDR3aa: CASSLDKNQPLHF; CDR3nt: TGTGCCAGCAGCCTGGACAAGAATCAGCCCCTCCATTTT; j_gene: TRBJ1-5; abundance: .; d_gene: .; v_gene: TRBV27
CDR3aa: CASSSGGRGTLYF; CDR3nt: TGTGCCAGCAGTTCCGGGGGGCGGGGGACCCTGTATTTC; j_gene: TRBJ2-5; abundance: .; d_gene: .; v_gene: TRBV27
CDR3aa: CASSLNPSGGYTF; CDR3nt: TGTGCCAGCAGCTTGAACCCCTCGGGGGGCTACACCTTC; j_gene: TRBJ1-2; abundance: .; d_gene: .; v_gene: TRBV7-2
CDR3aa: CASSLAGGYYNEQFF; CDR3nt: TGTGCCAGCAGCTTAGCAGGGGGTTACTACAATGAGCAGTTCTTC; j_gene: TRBJ2-1; abundance: few; d_gene: .; v_gene: TRBV7-8
CDR3aa: CASKLPQTHGYTF; CDR3nt: TGTGCCAGCAAACTCCCCCAGACACACGGCTACACCTTC; j_gene: TRBJ1-2; abundance: many; d_gene: .; v_gene: TRBV6-1
CDR3aa: CVSRVAVSSTNAQFF; CDR3nt: TGTGTCAGCAGGGTGGCGGTGTCATCCACAAATGCGCAGTTTTTT; j_gene: TRBJ2-3; abundance: .; d_gene: .; v_gene: TRBV6-1
CDR3aa: CASSSPSLRAGELFF; CDR3nt: TGTGCCAGCAGTTCGCCGAGTTTAAGGGCCGGGGAGCTGTTTTTT; j_gene: TRBJ2-2; abundance: medium-sized; d_gene: .; v_gene: TRBV27
CDR3aa: CASSLAGGSSRNEQFF; CDR3nt: TGTGCCAGCAGCTTAGCCGGCGGGAGCTCGCGGAATGAGCAGTTCTTC; j_gene: TRBJ2-1; abundance: .; d_gene: TRBD2; v_gene: TRBV7-6
CDR3aa: CASSLSLGNYGYTF; CDR3nt: TGTGCCAGCAGTTTGTCACTGGGGAACTATGGCTACACCTTC; j_gene: TRBJ1-2; abundance: medium-sized; d_gene: .; v_gene: TRBV27
CDR3aa: CASTPGLAGRETQYF; CDR3nt: TGTGCCAGCACCCCGGGACTAGCGGGACGAGAGACCCAGTACTTC; j_gene: TRBJ2-5; abundance: .; d_gene: TRBD2; v_gene: TRBV6-1
CDR3aa: CASSLRGTGLYEQYF; CDR3nt: TGTGCCAGCAGCCTCCGAGGGACAGGTCTCTACGAGCAGTACTTC; j_gene: TRBJ2-7; abundance: many; d_gene: TRBD1; v_gene: TRBV7-6
CDR3aa: CASSYRNRLAGLDEQFF; CDR3nt: TGTGCCAGCAGTTACCGTAATCGACTAGCGGGATTGGATGAGCAGTTCTTC; j_gene: TRBJ2-1; abundance: .; d_gene: TRBD2; v_gene: TRBV6-5
CDR3aa: CASSLVQGNQPQHF; CDR3nt: TGTGCCAGCAGCTTAGTTCAGGGTAATCAGCCCCAGCATTTT; j_gene: TRBJ1-5; abundance: .; d_gene: .; v_gene: TRBV11-3
CDR3aa: CASSLVVAGTGPYEQFF; CDR3nt: TGTGCCAGCAGCTTAGTTGTGGCCGGGACAGGGCCCTACGAGCAGTTCTTC; j_gene: TRBJ2-1; abundance: .; d_gene: TRBD1; v_gene: TRBV7-6
CDR3aa: CASLPYSTSGTYNEQFF; CDR3nt: TGCGCCAGCCTCCCCTATTCGACTAGCGGGACCTACAATGAGCAGTTCTTC; j_gene: TRBJ2-1; abundance: few; d_gene: TRBD2; v_gene: TRBV5-1
CDR3aa: CASSLGQGFETQYF; CDR3nt: TGTGCCAGCAGCTTAGGCCAGGGGTTCGAGACCCAGTACTTC; j_gene: TRBJ2-5; abundance: few; d_gene: .; v_gene: TRBV7-2
CDR3aa: CASSPFSGSETQYF; CDR3nt: TGTGCCAGCAGTCCCTTCTCCGGTTCGGAGACCCAGTACTTC; j_gene: TRBJ2-5; abundance: .; d_gene: .; v_gene: TRBV27
CDR3aa: CASSEAGGSTDTQYF; CDR3nt: TGCGCCAGCAGTGAAGCGGGAGGGAGCACAGATACGCAGTATTTT; j_gene: TRBJ2-3; abundance: .; d_gene: TRBD2; v_gene: TRBV4-1
CDR3aa: CASSSPSGSREYNEQYF; CDR3nt: TGTGCCAGCAGCTCACCGTCGGGCTCGCGGGAATACAATGAGCAGTACTTC; j_gene: TRBJ2-7; abundance: few; d_gene: .; v_gene: TRBV7-6
CDR3aa: CASSSLNTGELFF; CDR3nt: TGTGCCAGCAGTTCTCTGAACACCGGGGAGCTGTTTTTT; j_gene: TRBJ2-2; abundance: many; d_gene: .; v_gene: TRBV12-3/TRBV12-4
CDR3aa: CASSNPGHIPDTQYF; CDR3nt: TGTGCCAGCAGTAATCCGGGCCACATCCCAGATACCCAGTATTTC; j_gene: TRBJ2-3; abundance: once; d_gene: .; v_gene: TRBV6-2/TRBV6-3
CDR3aa: CASSSREGQLKEQETQYF; CDR3nt: TGCGCCAGCAGCTCCCGTGAGGGTCAGTTAAAGGAACAAGAGACCCAGTACTTC; j_gene: TRBJ2-5; abundance: .; d_gene: .; v_gene: TRBV4-1
CDR3aa: CASSRGDGRTQYF; CDR3nt: TGTGCCAGCAGCCGAGGGGACGGACGTACCCAGTACTTC; j_gene: TRBJ2-5; abundance: .; d_gene: .; v_gene: TRBV7-2
CDR3aa: CASSPRGVTYEQYF; CDR3nt: TGTGCCAGCAGCCCTCGGGGAGTTACCTACGAGCAGTACTTC; j_gene: TRBJ2-7; abundance: medium-sized; d_gene: .; v_gene: TRBV6-1
CDR3aa: CASSSLSGANVLTF; CDR3nt: TGTGCCAGCAGCTCTCTATCTGGGGCCAACGTCCTGACTTTC; j_gene: TRBJ2-6; abundance: .; d_gene: .; v_gene: TRBV7-2
CDR3aa: CAVWDRGAQQETQYF; CDR3nt: TGTGCCGTGTGGGATAGGGGGGCCCAACAAGAGACCCAGTACTTC; j_gene: TRBJ2-5; abundance: .; d_gene: .; v_gene: TRBV6-1
CDR3aa: CASLAGDGRGHGVSTDTQYF; CDR3nt: TGTGCCAGCCTGGCGGGAGATGGTAGGGGCCACGGGGTCAGCACAGATACGCAGTATTTT; j_gene: TRBJ2-3; abundance: .; d_gene: TRBD2; v_gene: TRBV11-1
CDR3aa: CASSKTTQGSKETQYF; CDR3nt: TGTGCCAGCAGTAAAACAACACAGGGAAGCAAAGAGACCCAGTACTTC; j_gene: TRBJ2-5; abundance: medium-sized; d_gene: .; v_gene: TRBV27
CDR3aa: CASSGLAGVIDTQYF; CDR3nt: TGTGCCAGCAGTGGACTAGCGGGAGTAATAGATACGCAGTATTTT; j_gene: TRBJ2-3; abundance: many; d_gene: TRBD2; v_gene: TRBV6-1
CDR3aa: CASSGVLAGDEQFF; CDR3nt: TGTGCCAGCAGCGGGGTTTTGGCCGGAGATGAGCAGTTCTTC; j_gene: TRBJ2-1; abundance: medium-sized; d_gene: .; v_gene: TRBV27